What follows are 17 T cell receptor beta chains derived from one specimen sequenced in a study of CD8+CD57+ T cells in acquired aplastic anemia. It was genomic DNA that served as the template for profiling TCR beta VDJ and CDR3. TCRdb reanalysed the reads using MiXCR and keeps one entry per CDR3 protein. The repertoire holds 150,000 to 200,000 distinct CDR3 sequences, with about 64% as singletons. Material: sorted CD4+, CD8+, or CD8+CD57+ T cells (not recorded which) from PBMCs. These receptors were collected from a human donor with severe aplastic anemia or a healthy control (not recorded which).

This clonotype was observed a few times. The chain has TRBV7-9 and TRBJ1-6; TRBD1 matches at 7 bases. Germline V lookup: CDR1 SEHNR, CDR2 FQNEAQ (reference sequence). V lost 5 bases and J lost 6; bases outside the gene matches: 10. The CDR3 consists of 16 residues. The CDR3 is CASSGPPGTANSPLHF. Written as DNA, the CDR3 is TGTGCCAGCAGCGGGCCGCCCGGGACAGCTAATTCACCCCTCCACTTT.

This clonotype has more than one count but fewer than ten. The CDR3 region is CASCLLRGGTDTQYF. CDR3 DNA: TGTGCCAGCTGTCTTCTTAGGGGCGGGACAGATACGCAGTATTTT. The chain is built from TRBV27 and TRBJ2-3; tentatively, D is TRBD1 or TRBD2 (5 bases each). V lost 8 bases and J 3 bases, leaving 18 bases between the germline ends. Per germline, CDR1 MNHEY and CDR2 SMNVEV (reference sequence). The CDR3 covers 15 residues.

The chain combines TRBV19 with TRBJ1-5, with 10 bases identical to TRBD1. This CDR3 spans 16 amino acids. CDR1 LNHDA and CDR2 SQIVND come from the germline V gene (reference sequence). After removal of 5 bases from V and 6 bases from J, the junction contained 10 bases not matched to a gene. The CDR3 nucleotides are TGTGCCAGTAGTGGCCACCGGGACAGGGGTAGTCAGCCCCAGCATTTT. It specifies CASSGHRDRGSQPQHF.

Details on this clonotype: A much larger clonotype is one base distant, so this may be a read error. As the CDR3 is not closed by the conserved phenylalanine or tryptophan, this likely results from a read error. The V gene is TRBV29-1, the J gene TRBJ1-1, with 11 bases matching TRBD1. The CDR3 totals 18 residues. Looked up from germline, CDR1 is SQVTM and CDR2 is ANQGSEA. CDR3 nucleotides: TGTGCCAGCAGCCCCTCACCGGGACAGGGGGAGAGGGACACTGAAGCTTTCCTT. Translated: CASSPSPGQGERDTEAFL.

This clonotype has just a few counts. The V call is TRBV7-2, the J call TRBJ2-6, with a possible D match to TRBD1 (6 bases). V was cut by 5 bases and J by 0 bases, with 17 bases left in between. The germline V gene has CDR1 SGHTA and CDR2 FQGNSA. The CDR3 sequence is 18 residues long. CDR3 sequence: CASSNTGHLASGANVLTF. The CDR3 DNA follows: TGTGCCAGCAGCAATACGGGACACCTTGCCTCTGGGGCCAACGTCCTGACTTTC. The full variable domain, with the rest looked up from reference TRBV7-2 and TRBJ2-6, is GAGVSQSPSNKVTEKGKDVELRCDPISGHTALYWYRQSLGQGLEFLIYFQGNSAPDKSGLPSDRFSAERTGGSVSTLTIQRTQQEDSAVYLCASSNTGHLASGANVLTFGAGSRLTVL.

As regards this clonotype: At one end, the junction sequence differs from germline, possibly due to a read error. This chain uses TRBV7-9 with TRBJ2-7; the match to TRBD1 covers 7 bases. Germline V CDR1 and CDR2: SEHNR, FQNEAQ (reference sequence). The CDR3 is made up of 15 amino acids. The CDR3 loop reads CASSQQKTGSYEQYF. CDR3 DNA sequence: TGCGCCAGCAGCCAACAAAAGACAGGGAGCTACGAGCAGTACTTC.

This clonotype was recorded only once. The chain combines TRBV11-2 with TRBJ2-7; TRBD1 agrees at 10 bases. This CDR3 is built from 14 residues. The J segment lost 5 bases and the V segment lost 4 bases, leaving 5 bases of the junction unmatched. From germline, CDR1 is SGHAT and CDR2 FQNNGV. CDR3 sequence reads: CASSYGTGADEQYF. DNA for the CDR3: TGTGCCAGCAGCTACGGGACAGGGGCAGACGAGCAGTACTTC.

The rearrangement joins TRBV15 to TRBJ2-7; TRBD1 matches at 10 bases. V lost 7 bases and J lost 2; bases outside the gene matches: 5. The length of the CDR3 is 14 residues. Germline V gene data show CDR1 as LNHNV and CDR2 as YYDKDF (reference sequence). As DNA, the CDR3 is TGTGCCACCATCCGGGACAGGGGTCCCTACGAGCAGTACTTC. This encodes CATIRDRGPYEQYF.

This clonotype was detected ten times or more. The chain uses TRBV7-8 and TRBJ2-6; 8 positions match TRBD1. J was trimmed by 0 bases and V by 6 bases; bases with no gene match: 4. CDR3 length: 16 amino acids. CDR1 and CDR2 from the germline V gene are SGHVS and FQNEAQ. The CDR3 DNA sequence: TGTGCCAGCAGTCCTACAGGGGGCTCTGGGGCCAACGTCCTGACTTTC. It encodes CASSPTGGSGANVLTF. Full variable domain (outside the CDR3, taken from reference TRBV7-8 and TRBJ2-6): GAGVSQSPRYKVAKRGQDVALRCDPISGHVSLFWYQQALGQGPEFLTYFQNEAQLDKSGLPSDRFFAERPEGSVSTLKIQRTQQEDSAVYLCASSPTGGSGANVLTFGAGSRLTVL.

The V gene is TRBV7-2, the J gene TRBJ2-7; 7 positions agree with TRBD2. From germline, CDR1 is SGHTA and CDR2 FQGNSA. This CDR3 has 14 residues. V was pared by 8 bases and J by 1 base, with 8 bases of the junction left unmatched. CDR3 sequence: CASSSFGGSYEQYF. The CDR3 DNA sequence: TGTGCCAGCTCCTCTTTCGGGGGGTCCTACGAGCAGTACTTC.

This clonotype was seen more than once but under ten times. J is TRBJ1-2 and V is TRBV29-1; tentative D call: TRBD1 (5 bases). Germline CDR1 SQVTM, CDR2 ANQGSEA. Trimming pared 6 bases from V and 6 bases from J, leaving 14 bases between. This CDR3 is 12 amino acids long. CDR3: CSVSTGPNGYTF. In nucleotides, the CDR3 is TGCAGCGTCTCCACAGGACCAAATGGCTACACCTTC. The full variable domain, in which reference TRBV29-1 and TRBJ1-2 provide the parts outside the CDR3, is SAVISQKPSRDICQRGTSLTIQCQVDSQVTMMFWYRQQPGQSLTLIATANQGSEATYESGFVIDKFPISRPNLTFSTLTVSNMSPEDSSIYLCSVSTGPNGYTFGSGTRLTVV.

A single count supports this clonotype. The chain is built from TRBV5-1 and TRBJ2-7; 7 nucleotides line up with TRBD2. The DNA end lines up better with TRBJ2-5; the J call may be wrong. This CDR3 comprises 17 residues. Germline CDR1 reads SGHRS; CDR2 reads YFSETQ. This chain's CDR3 is CASSLAPTGGDQETQYF. CDR3 DNA sequence: TGCGCCAGCAGCTTGGCTCCGACGGGGGGAGACCAAGAGACCCAGTACTTC.

With regard to this clonotype: The final CDR3 position lacks the conserved phenylalanine or tryptophan, pointing to a likely read error. Because the CDR3's place on the DNA is in doubt, the DNA is left out and the CDR3 is given as listed by TCRdb. The rearrangement uses TRBV5-4 and TRBJ2-5; the table's D call, TRBD1, has no DNA check behind it. CDR1 is SGHNT, CDR2 YYREEE, per germline (reference sequence). The CDR3 is made up of 15 amino acids, end residues included. The CDR3 loop is CASSPGWGGEGTRYL.

This clonotype was found many times. J is TRBJ1-1 and V is TRBV6-2 or TRBV6-3; tentatively, D is TRBD1 (6 bases). This CDR3 contains 13 residues. The V end lost 5 bases, the J end lost 3 bases, and 10 bases lay between the germline ends. Germline V gene lookup returns CDR1 MNHEY and CDR2 SVGEGT. The CDR3 sequence: CASSTGRHTEAFF. Here the CDR3 DNA reads TGTGCCAGCAGTACAGGGAGACACACTGAAGCTTTCTTT.

V gene TRBV9 combines with J gene TRBJ1-6; D gene unclear. From germline, CDR1 is SGDLS and CDR2 YYNGEE. The CDR3 length is 15 residues. Trimming cost V 4 bases and J 13 bases, with 21 bases left between them. The CDR3 reads CASSLSGSWLEPLHF. The CDR3 DNA is TGTGCCAGCAGCCTTAGTGGCAGTTGGTTGGAGCCCCTCCACTTT.

This clonotype came up once. The rearrangement links TRBV2 to TRBJ2-1, with a weak D call TRBD1 (6 bases). In germline, CDR1 is SNHLY, CDR2 FYNNEI. Trimming took off 11 bases at V and 6 bases at J, with 14 bases between the two ends. The CDR3 has 12 residues. The CDR3 here is CAGPGQFNEQFF. CDR3 nucleotide sequence: TGTGCCGGTCCCGGACAGTTCAATGAGCAGTTCTTC. Filled out from reference TRBV2 and TRBJ2-1, the complete variable domain reads EPEVTQTPSHQVTQMGQEVILRCVPISNHLYFYWYRQILGQKVEFLVSFYNNEISEKSEIFDDQFSVERPDGSNFTLKIRSTKLEDSAMYFCAGPGQFNEQFFGPGTRLTVL.

As regards this clonotype: A junction end diverges from the germline sequence, so it may reflect a read error. The chain recombines TRBV15 with TRBJ1-4, with a possible D match to TRBD1 (5 bases). Germline values: CDR1 LNHNV, CDR2 YYDKDF (reference sequence). This CDR3 is built from 13 residues. CDR3 nucleotide sequence: TGTGCCACCAGCAGAGATCGGGGGGAAAACCTGTTTTTT. Protein: CATSRDRGENLFF.